Listed below are T cell receptor beta chains from one sample, sequenced in a study of blood T cell repertoires in COVID-19. Some clones are missing from TCRdb's copy, which holds only in-frame ones; the method was immunoSEQ multiplex PCR. The sample holds over 200,000 clones; just under 85% are singletons and the top ten take roughly 15%. Sequencing was performed on PBMCs or T cells enriched from blood (not recorded which). These receptor sequences come from a man aged 35-49 years who had recovered from COVID-19. Both conserved end residues are part of each CDR3. Each record gives: J gene, clone size, V gene, D gene, CDR3 DNA, CDR3 protein. A D gene is named only where the DNA matches it firmly. Some rows mark clone size as missing; the rest say once, few, many or name a class of expanded clone.

j_gene: TRBJ1-2
abundance: few
v_gene: TRBV5-4
d_gene: TRBD1
CDR3nt: TGTGCCAGCAGCGAGGGGACAGTCCAGTTTAGATATGGCTACACCTTC
CDR3aa: CASSEGTVQFRYGYTF

j_gene: TRBJ2-5
abundance: once
v_gene: TRBV11-1
d_gene: TRBD1
CDR3nt: TGTGCCAGCAGCCCGGGACAGCAAGAGACCCAGTACTTC
CDR3aa: CASSPGQQETQYF

j_gene: TRBJ1-6
abundance: -
v_gene: TRBV6-1
d_gene: TRBD1
CDR3nt: TGTGCCAGCAGTGAACAGACAGGGGGGGGCTCACCCCTCCACTTT
CDR3aa: CASSEQTGGGSPLHF

j_gene: TRBJ1-4
abundance: -
v_gene: TRBV28
d_gene: -
CDR3nt: TGTGCCAGCAGTTCCCCCCCGGGGAGGGAAACTAATGAAAAACTGTTTTTT
CDR3aa: CASSSPPGRETNEKLFF

j_gene: TRBJ1-6
abundance: -
v_gene: TRBV2
d_gene: TRBD1
CDR3nt: TGTGCCAGCATCGAAGGACAGGGCCATAATTCACCCCTCCACTTT
CDR3aa: CASIEGQGHNSPLHF

j_gene: TRBJ1-2
abundance: -
v_gene: TRBV19
d_gene: -
CDR3nt: TGTGCCAGTAGTATAACCCCGGACAGCTATGGCTACACCTTC
CDR3aa: CASSITPDSYGYTF

j_gene: TRBJ2-5
abundance: -
v_gene: TRBV19
d_gene: -
CDR3nt: TGTGCCAGTAGTATTGGGAGAGAGACCCAGTACTTC
CDR3aa: CASSIGRETQYF

j_gene: TRBJ2-3
abundance: -
v_gene: TRBV6-5
d_gene: -
CDR3nt: TGTGCCAGCGAGGGCGCAGGAGATACGCAGTATTTT
CDR3aa: CASEGAGDTQYF

j_gene: TRBJ2-7
abundance: -
v_gene: TRBV3-1/TRBV3-2
d_gene: -
CDR3nt: TGTGCCAGCAGCCAAGATGGACAGACCTACGAGCAGTACTTC
CDR3aa: CASSQDGQTYEQYF

j_gene: TRBJ2-5
abundance: -
v_gene: TRBV3-1/TRBV3-2
d_gene: TRBD1
CDR3nt: TGTGCCAGCAGCCTTGACAGGGCCCAAGAGACCCAGTACTTC
CDR3aa: CASSLDRAQETQYF

j_gene: TRBJ1-3
abundance: -
v_gene: TRBV21-1
d_gene: -
CDR3nt: TGTGCCAGCAGCAAATGGGGGCGGGCAGCCGGCCCTGGAAACACCATATATTTT
CDR3aa: CASSKWGRAAGPGNTIYF

j_gene: TRBJ2-7
abundance: -
v_gene: TRBV2
d_gene: -
CDR3nt: TGTGCCAGCAGTGGCGACAGTGACGAGCAGTACTTC
CDR3aa: CASSGDSDEQYF

j_gene: TRBJ1-1
abundance: few
v_gene: TRBV5-4
d_gene: -
CDR3nt: TGTGCCAGCAGCTTGGGGGGGGTGAACACTGAAGCTTTCTTT
CDR3aa: CASSLGGVNTEAFF

j_gene: TRBJ1-2
abundance: -
v_gene: TRBV10-3
d_gene: TRBD1
CDR3nt: TGTGCCATCAGTGAGCCTGACAGGGCCTCTATTAACGGCTACACCTTC
CDR3aa: CAISEPDRASINGYTF

j_gene: TRBJ2-5
abundance: -
v_gene: TRBV7-3
d_gene: TRBD2
CDR3nt: TGTGCCAGCAGCCTAACTAGCGGAGGTGGGTCAGAGACCCAGTACTTC
CDR3aa: CASSLTSGGGSETQYF

j_gene: TRBJ2-1
abundance: -
v_gene: TRBV11-3
d_gene: -
CDR3nt: TGTGCCAGCAGCAAAATTTCGGAGCCCAATGAGCAGTTCTTC
CDR3aa: CASSKISEPNEQFF

j_gene: TRBJ2-5
abundance: few
v_gene: TRBV4-1
d_gene: TRBD2
CDR3nt: TGCGCCAGCAGCCAACGAGCTAGCGGGGCACAAGAGACCCAGTACTTC
CDR3aa: CASSQRASGAQETQYF